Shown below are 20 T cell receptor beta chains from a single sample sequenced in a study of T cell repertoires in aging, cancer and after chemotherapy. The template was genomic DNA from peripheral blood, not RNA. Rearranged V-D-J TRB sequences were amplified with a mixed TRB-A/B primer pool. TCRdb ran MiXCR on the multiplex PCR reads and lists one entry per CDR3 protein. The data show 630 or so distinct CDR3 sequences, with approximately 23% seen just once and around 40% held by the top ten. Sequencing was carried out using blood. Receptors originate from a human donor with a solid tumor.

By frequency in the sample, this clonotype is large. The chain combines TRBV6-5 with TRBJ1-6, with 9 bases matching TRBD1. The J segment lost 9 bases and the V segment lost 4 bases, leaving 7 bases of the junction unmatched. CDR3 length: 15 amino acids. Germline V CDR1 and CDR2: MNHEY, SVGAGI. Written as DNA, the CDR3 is TGTGCCAGCAGTTTCCGGACAGGGGCCCCTTCACCCCTCCACTTT. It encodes CASSFRTGAPSPLHF.

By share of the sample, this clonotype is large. Here the CDR3 DNA reads TGTGCCAGCAGCGGGGGAGGCAGGGCAGATGGCTACACCTTC. Translating gives CASSGGGRADGYTF. The chain has TRBV5-4 and TRBJ1-2; maybe TRBD1 (5 bases). Deletions cut 4 bases from V and 6 bases from J, with 16 bases between. Germline loops: CDR1 SGHNT, CDR2 YYREEE (reference sequence). The CDR3 has 14 residues.

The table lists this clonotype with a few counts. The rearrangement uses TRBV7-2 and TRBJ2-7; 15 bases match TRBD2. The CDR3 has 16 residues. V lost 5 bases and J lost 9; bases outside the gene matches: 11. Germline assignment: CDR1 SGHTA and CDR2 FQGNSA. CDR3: CASSTVGLAGGSRQYF. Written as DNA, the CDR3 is TGTGCCAGCAGCACAGTTGGACTAGCGGGGGGGAGTAGGCAGTACTTC.

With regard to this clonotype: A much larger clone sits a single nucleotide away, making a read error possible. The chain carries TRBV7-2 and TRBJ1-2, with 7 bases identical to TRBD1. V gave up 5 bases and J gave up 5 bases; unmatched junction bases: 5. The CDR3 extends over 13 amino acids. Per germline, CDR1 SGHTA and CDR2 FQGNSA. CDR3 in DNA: TGTGCCAGCAGCCACGGACAGGAGTATGGCTACACCTTC. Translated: CASSHGQEYGYTF.

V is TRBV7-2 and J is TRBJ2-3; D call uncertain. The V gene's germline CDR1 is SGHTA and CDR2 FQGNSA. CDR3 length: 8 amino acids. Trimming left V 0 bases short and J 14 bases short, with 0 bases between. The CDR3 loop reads CASSLAYF. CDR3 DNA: TGTGCCAGCAGCTTAGCGTATTTT.

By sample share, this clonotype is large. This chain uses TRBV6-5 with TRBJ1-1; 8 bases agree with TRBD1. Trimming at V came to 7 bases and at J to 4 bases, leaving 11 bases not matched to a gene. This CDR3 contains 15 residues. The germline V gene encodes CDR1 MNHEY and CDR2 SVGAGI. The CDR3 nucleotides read TGTGCCAGCAATCCAACGACAGGGGCACCCACTGAAGCTTTCTTT. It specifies CASNPTTGAPTEAFF.

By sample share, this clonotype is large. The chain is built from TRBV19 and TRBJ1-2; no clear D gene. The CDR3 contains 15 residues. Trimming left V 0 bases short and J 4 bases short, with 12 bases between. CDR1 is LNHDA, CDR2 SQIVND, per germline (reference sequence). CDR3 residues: CASSIEPAQAYGYTF. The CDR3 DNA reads TGTGCCAGTAGTATAGAACCCGCTCAAGCCTATGGCTACACCTTC.

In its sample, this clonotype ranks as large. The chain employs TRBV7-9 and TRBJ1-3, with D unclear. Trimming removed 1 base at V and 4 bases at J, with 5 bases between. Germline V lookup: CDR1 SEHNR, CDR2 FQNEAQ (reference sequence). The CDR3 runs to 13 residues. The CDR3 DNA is TGTGCCAGCAGCTTAGGCGGCGGAAACACCATATATTTT. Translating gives CASSLGGGNTIYF.

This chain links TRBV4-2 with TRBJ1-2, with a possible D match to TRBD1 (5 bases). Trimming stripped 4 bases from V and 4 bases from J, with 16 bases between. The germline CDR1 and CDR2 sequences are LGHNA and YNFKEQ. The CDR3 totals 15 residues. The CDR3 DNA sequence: TGTGCCAGCAGCCCCTCGGACACCCCGAGCTATGGCTACACCTTC. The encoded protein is CASSPSDTPSYGYTF.

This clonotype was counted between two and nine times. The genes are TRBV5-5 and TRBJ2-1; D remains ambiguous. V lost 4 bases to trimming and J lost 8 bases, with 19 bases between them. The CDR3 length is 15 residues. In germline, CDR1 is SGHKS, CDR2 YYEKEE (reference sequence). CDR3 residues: CASSAALGPYHEQFF. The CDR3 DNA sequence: TGTGCCAGCAGCGCAGCCCTAGGCCCGTACCATGAGCAGTTCTTC.

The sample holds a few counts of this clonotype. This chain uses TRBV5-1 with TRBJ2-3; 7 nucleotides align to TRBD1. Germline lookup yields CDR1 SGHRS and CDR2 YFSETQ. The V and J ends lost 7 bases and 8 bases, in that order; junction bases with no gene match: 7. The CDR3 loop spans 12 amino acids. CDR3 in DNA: TGCGCCAGCGGACTTAACAGGGGTACGCAGTATTTT. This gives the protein CASGLNRGTQYF. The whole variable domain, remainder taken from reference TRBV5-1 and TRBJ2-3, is KAGVTQTPRYLIKTRGQQVTLSCSPISGHRSVSWYQQTPGQGLQFLFEYFSETQRNKGNFPGRFSGRQFSNSRSEMNVSTLELGDSALYLCASGLNRGTQYFGPGTRLTVL.

CDR3 DNA: TGTGCCAGCAGAGACCCCGGGGACACGAACACTGAAGCTTTCTTT. This translates into CASRDPGDTNTEAFF. This chain joins TRBV6-2 or TRBV6-3 and TRBJ1-1, with D perhaps matching TRBD1 (6 bases). The CDR3 consists of 15 residues. With 6 bases removed from V and 1 base from J, the gap between germline ends came to 15 bases. Germline assignment: CDR1 MNHEY and CDR2 SVGEGT.

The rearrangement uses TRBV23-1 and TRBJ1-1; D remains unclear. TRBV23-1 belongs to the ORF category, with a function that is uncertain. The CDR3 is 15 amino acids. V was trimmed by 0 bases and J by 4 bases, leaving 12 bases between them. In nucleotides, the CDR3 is TGCGCCAGCAGTCAATCCTGTTGGTGGGGCACTGAAGCTTTCTTT. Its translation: CASSQSCWWGTEAFF.

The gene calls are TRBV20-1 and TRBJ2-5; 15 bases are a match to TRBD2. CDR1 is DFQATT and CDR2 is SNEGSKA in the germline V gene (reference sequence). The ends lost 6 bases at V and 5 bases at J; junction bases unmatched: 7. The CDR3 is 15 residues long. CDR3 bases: TGCAGTGCAGGACTAGCGGGGGGGCCTAGGGAGACCCAGTACTTC. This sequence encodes CSAGLAGGPRETQYF.

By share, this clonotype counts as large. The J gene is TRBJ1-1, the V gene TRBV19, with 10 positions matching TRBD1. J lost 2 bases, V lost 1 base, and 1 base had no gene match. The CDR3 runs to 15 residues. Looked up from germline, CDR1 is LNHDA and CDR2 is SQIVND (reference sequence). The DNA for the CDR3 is TGTGCCAGTAGTATAGGGGACAGGGGCAACACTGAAGCTTTCTTT. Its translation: CASSIGDRGNTEAFF.

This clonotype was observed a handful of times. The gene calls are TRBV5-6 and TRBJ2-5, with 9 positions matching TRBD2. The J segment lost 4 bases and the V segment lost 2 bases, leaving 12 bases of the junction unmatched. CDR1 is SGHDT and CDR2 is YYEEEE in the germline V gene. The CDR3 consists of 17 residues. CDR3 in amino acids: CASSLWRGGLKRETQYF. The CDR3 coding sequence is TGTGCCAGCAGCTTATGGCGGGGGGGCCTTAAACGAGAGACCCAGTACTTC.

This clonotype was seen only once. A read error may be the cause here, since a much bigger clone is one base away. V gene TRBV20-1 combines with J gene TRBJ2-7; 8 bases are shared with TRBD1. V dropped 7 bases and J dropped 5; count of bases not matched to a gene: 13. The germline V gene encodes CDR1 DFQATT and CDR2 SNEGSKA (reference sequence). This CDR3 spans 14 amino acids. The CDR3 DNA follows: TGCAGTGGCCAACCGGGGACAGGACTACACGAGCAGTACTTC. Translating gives CSGQPGTGLHEQYF.

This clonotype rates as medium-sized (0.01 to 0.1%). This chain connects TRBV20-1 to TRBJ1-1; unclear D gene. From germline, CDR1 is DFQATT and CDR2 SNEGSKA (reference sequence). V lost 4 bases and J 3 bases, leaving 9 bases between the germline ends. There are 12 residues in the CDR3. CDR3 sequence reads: CSAKEMDTEAFF. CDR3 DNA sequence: TGCAGTGCTAAAGAAATGGACACTGAAGCTTTCTTT.

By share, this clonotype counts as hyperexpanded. CDR3 coding DNA: TGTGCCAGCAGCTTAGGGGGTCATGGCGGCTACACCTTC. It encodes CASSLGGHGGYTF. J is TRBJ1-2 and V is TRBV7-2; no clear D gene. The V gene lost 1 base and the J gene lost 8 bases, with 11 bases spanning the gap. This CDR3 has 13 amino acids. Germline-derived CDR1 and CDR2 are SGHTA and FQGNSA.

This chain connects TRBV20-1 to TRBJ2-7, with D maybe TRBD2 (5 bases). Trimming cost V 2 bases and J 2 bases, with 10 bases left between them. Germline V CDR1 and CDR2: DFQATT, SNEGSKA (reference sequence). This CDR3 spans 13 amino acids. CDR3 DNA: TGCAGTGCTAGACCCGGGGTAGCCTACGAGCAGTACTTC. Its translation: CSARPGVAYEQYF.